Below, 10 T cell receptor beta chains from the same sample are listed, as sequenced in a study of blood T cell repertoires in COVID-19. Clones were sequenced by immunoSEQ multiplex PCR, and TCRdb holds only the in-frame ones, with some missing. The sample has 160,000 or so clones; about four fifths are singletons. What was sequenced was PBMCs or T cells enriched from blood (not recorded which). The receptors originated from a man between 60 and 75 years old who had recovered from COVID-19.

J is TRBJ1-3 and V is TRBV9; tentative D call: TRBD1 (5 bases). Per the germline V gene, CDR1 is SGDLS and CDR2 is YYNGEE. V shed 2 bases and J shed 3 bases, with 6 bases lying between them. This CDR3 spans 13 amino acids. DNA for the CDR3: TGTGCCAGCAGCGTTGACAGTGGAAACACCATATATTTT. Translated, it gives CASSVDSGNTIYF. The variable domain in full, completed from reference TRBV9 and TRBJ1-3, reads DSGVTQTPKHLITATGQRVTLRCSPRSGDLSVYWYQQSLDQGLQFLIQYYNGEERAKGNILERFSAQQFPDLHSELNLSSLELGDSALYFCASSVDSGNTIYFGEGSWLTVV.

The genes are TRBV7-3 and TRBJ2-3; 7 positions match TRBD1. The germline gives CDR1 SGHTA, CDR2 FQGTGA. The J segment lost 2 bases and the V segment lost 5 bases, leaving 10 bases of the junction unmatched. The CDR3 contains 16 residues. This chain's CDR3 is CASSPHRGTLTDTQYF. CDR3 sequence (DNA): TGTGCCAGCAGCCCACACAGGGGAACACTCACAGATACGCAGTATTTT.

The V call is TRBV30, the J call TRBJ1-5, with D possibly TRBD1 on 5 matching bases. This CDR3 is built from 16 residues. V was clipped by 2 bases and J by 1 base, with 15 bases between them. Germline CDR1 reads GTSNPN; CDR2 reads SVGIG (reference sequence). CDR3 DNA sequence: TGTGCCTGGAGTTCCCGGGGGGGGGTGAGCAATCAGCCCCAGCATTTT. The encoded protein is CAWSSRGGVSNQPQHF.

This chain connects TRBV2 to TRBJ1-5; D not certain. V was trimmed by 6 bases and J by 9 bases, leaving 12 bases between them. The CDR3 sequence is 12 residues long. Germline assignment: CDR1 SNHLY and CDR2 FYNNEI. The CDR3 coding sequence is TGTGCCAGCAGATCAACAGCCTCGCCCCAGCATTTT. Its protein is CASRSTASPQHF.

This chain links TRBV19 with TRBJ2-1, with 9 bases aligning to TRBD2. This CDR3 is 19 amino acids long. Unmatched junction bases numbered 22, after V lost 4 bases and J lost 9 bases. Germline V lookup: CDR1 LNHDA, CDR2 SQIVND (reference sequence). CDR3 DNA: TGTGCCAGTAGTACCCAACCCTTCGCGAATGTAGCGGGAGAGGGTGAGCAGTTCTTC. Its translation: CASSTQPFANVAGEGEQFF.

This chain uses TRBV5-4 with TRBJ2-7; D is possibly TRBD2 (6 bases). The germline V gene encodes CDR1 SGHNT and CDR2 YYREEE (reference sequence). V lost 1 base to trimming and J lost 5 bases, with 16 bases between them. The CDR3 has 15 residues. As DNA, the CDR3 is TGTGCCAGCAGCTTGCTTGAGGGGAGGTGGAACGAGCAGTACTTC. As protein: CASSLLEGRWNEQYF.

This chain joins TRBV18 and TRBJ2-7; D is possibly TRBD2 (5 bases). Germline loops: CDR1 KGHSH, CDR2 LQKENI. The CDR3 contains 16 residues. With 3 bases removed from V and 3 bases from J, the gap between germline ends came to 18 bases. Here the CDR3 reads CASSPRFGLVIYEQYF. For the CDR3, the DNA is TGTGCCAGCTCACCCAGGTTCGGACTGGTTATCTACGAGCAGTACTTC.

The J gene is TRBJ1-1, the V gene TRBV2; D is ambiguous. CDR1 is SNHLY and CDR2 is FYNNEI in the germline V gene. V lost 4 bases to trimming and J lost 0 bases, with 6 bases between them. The CDR3 runs to 13 residues. For the CDR3, the DNA is TGTGCCAGCAGTGTAAGCGTGAACACTGAAGCTTTCTTT. Its translation: CASSVSVNTEAFF.

This clone was recorded only once. V gene TRBV28 combines with J gene TRBJ2-2; D uncertain. Trimming cost V 2 bases and J 7 bases, with 11 bases left between them. Germline V CDR1 and CDR2: MDHEN, SYDVKM. This CDR3 is 14 amino acids long. The CDR3: CASSLVGGGGELFF. The CDR3 DNA sequence: TGTGCCAGCAGTTTAGTCGGCGGCGGCGGGGAGCTGTTTTTT.

In this sample, this clone turned up many times. J is TRBJ2-3 and V is TRBV7-3, with TRBD2 identical over 10 bases. The V gene end was trimmed by 5 bases and the J gene end by 2 bases; junction bases not matched to a gene: 10. The CDR3 consists of 17 residues. Per germline, CDR1 SGHTA and CDR2 FQGTGA. This chain's CDR3 is CASSAQKAGGPTDTQYF. The DNA of the CDR3 is TGTGCCAGCAGCGCGCAGAAAGCGGGAGGGCCCACAGATACGCAGTATTTT. Complete variable domain (other parts from reference TRBV7-3 and TRBJ2-3): GAGVSQTPSNKVTEKGKYVELRCDPISGHTALYWYRQSLGQGPEFLIYFQGTGAADDSGLPNDRFFAVRPEGSVSTLKIQRTERGDSAVYLCASSAQKAGGPTDTQYFGPGTRLTVL.